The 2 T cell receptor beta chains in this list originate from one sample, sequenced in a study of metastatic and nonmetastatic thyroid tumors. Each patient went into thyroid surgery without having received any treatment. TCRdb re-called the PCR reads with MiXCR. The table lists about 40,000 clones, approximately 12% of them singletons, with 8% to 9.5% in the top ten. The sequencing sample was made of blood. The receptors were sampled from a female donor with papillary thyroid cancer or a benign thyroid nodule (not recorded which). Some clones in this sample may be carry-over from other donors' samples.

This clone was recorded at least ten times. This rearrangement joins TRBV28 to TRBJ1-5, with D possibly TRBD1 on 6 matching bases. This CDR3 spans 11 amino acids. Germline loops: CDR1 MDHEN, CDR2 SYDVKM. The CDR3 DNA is TGTGGGGGGGCGTACAATCAGCCCCAGCATTTT. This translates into CGGAYNQPQHF.

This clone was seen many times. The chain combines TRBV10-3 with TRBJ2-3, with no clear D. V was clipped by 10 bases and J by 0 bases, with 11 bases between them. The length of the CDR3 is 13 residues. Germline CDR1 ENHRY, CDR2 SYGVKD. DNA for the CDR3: TGTGCCACCCAAACGTACAGCACAGATACGCAGTATTTT. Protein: CATQTYSTDTQYF.